The 28 T cell receptor beta chains reported below all come from one sample, sequenced in a study of cytotoxic CD8 clonotypes in ibrutinib-treated CLL (dated by TCRdb to the early 2020s). The time point label corresponds to: progressive disease on ibrutinib. Library creation used the immunoSEQ multiplex PCR assay. TCRdb holds this immuneACCESS table with in-frame rearrangements only. Some clones are missing; in checked studies, unresolved V genes explain under half, and the rest has no known cause. This sample comprises roughly 70,000 clones, approximately 80% of them detected only once. Roughly 7.7% of the sample goes to the ten largest clones. The material was PBMCs, obtained at disease progression, from a patient treated with ibrutinib. These receptors came from a human donor with chronic lymphocytic leukemia.

CDR3 nucleotides: TGTGCCAGGGTGAGCTCTAGCGGGGGCACAGATACGCAGTATTTT. Translation gives CARVSSSGGTDTQYF. The V and J genes are TRBV2 and TRBJ2-3; 9 bases are shared with TRBD2. Per germline, CDR1 SNHLY and CDR2 FYNNEI. This CDR3 spans 15 amino acids. The V gene end was trimmed by 9 bases and the J gene end by 1 base; junction bases not matched to a gene: 8.

Regarding this clone: One junction end does not reproduce the germline sequence, and a read error may be involved. This chain's CDR3 is CASSEAEAYSGNTIYF. In DNA, the CDR3 is TGTGCCAGCAGCGAAGCCGAGGCCTACTCTGGAAACACCATATATTTT. The genes are TRBV2 and TRBJ1-3; D unclear. The CDR3 covers 16 residues. CDR1 is SNHLY, CDR2 FYNNEI, per germline.

In nucleotides, the CDR3 is TGCGCCAGCAGCTCGAGTACAGGGGGCGAGCAGTACTTC. Protein sequence: CASSSSTGGEQYF. The V call is TRBV5-1, the J call TRBJ2-7; the match to TRBD1 covers 8 bases. Germline CDR1 reads SGHRS; CDR2 reads YFSETQ. CDR3 length: 13 amino acids. The V segment lost 3 bases and the J segment 6 bases; nucleotides outside the gene matches: 5.

The CDR3 nucleotides are TGTGCCAGCAACGACAGGGTGACCTACGAGCAGTACTTC. As protein: CASNDRVTYEQYF. The genes are TRBV2 and TRBJ2-7; 7 bases are shared with TRBD1. CDR1 SNHLY and CDR2 FYNNEI come from the germline V gene. The CDR3 loop spans 13 amino acids. Trimming at V came to 7 bases and at J to 2 bases, leaving 5 bases not matched to a gene.

The chain has TRBV18 and TRBJ1-5; TRBD1 matches at 8 bases. V trimming: 4 bases; J trimming: 4 bases; junction bases outside the gene matches: 6. This CDR3 comprises 15 residues. Germline V lookup: CDR1 KGHSH, CDR2 LQKENI. Here the CDR3 reads CASSRTGGPNQPQHF. The DNA for the CDR3 is TGTGCCAGCTCACGAACAGGGGGGCCTAATCAGCCCCAGCATTTT.

The V and J genes are TRBV5-1 and TRBJ2-7; D may match TRBD1 or TRBD2 (5 bases each). The CDR3 sequence is 15 residues long. V lost 4 bases and J 3 bases, leaving 17 bases between the germline ends. Germline V gene lookup returns CDR1 SGHRS and CDR2 YFSETQ. CDR3 DNA sequence: TGCGCCAGCAGCAAGGGACGGACGCCGGACTACGAGCAGTACTTC. Protein: CASSKGRTPDYEQYF.

This chain links TRBV7-8 with TRBJ1-2; D not resolved. V gave up 1 base and J gave up 6 bases, with 9 bases separating them. The CDR3 runs 13 residues. Per the germline V gene, CDR1 is SGHVS and CDR2 is FQNEAQ. The CDR3 here is CASSLGIRDGYTF. Written as DNA, the CDR3 is TGTGCCAGCAGCTTAGGAATTCGGGATGGCTACACCTTC.

V is TRBV4-1 and J is TRBJ2-1; perhaps TRBD1 as D (5 bases). The germline V gene has CDR1 MGHRA and CDR2 YSYEKL. The CDR3 has 13 residues. Trimming removed 3 bases from V and 4 bases from J, with 7 bases in between. The DNA of the CDR3 is TGCGCCAGCAGCCAGTGGACATACAATGAGCAGTTCTTC. Translation gives CASSQWTYNEQFF.

The chain uses TRBV6-5 and TRBJ1-2; D call uncertain. The CDR3 contains 14 residues. V was clipped by 2 bases and J by 1 base, with 8 bases between them. Looked up from germline, CDR1 is MNHEY and CDR2 is SVGAGI. The CDR3 nucleotides read TGTGCCAGCAGTTACGACCACATTAACTATGGCTACACCTTC. Its protein is CASSYDHINYGYTF.

The chain joins TRBV6-6 to TRBJ2-2, with 8 positions matching TRBD2. Germline V lookup: CDR1 MNHNY, CDR2 SVGAGI (reference sequence). The trim removed 6 bases at V and 7 bases at J, leaving 7 bases unmatched. The CDR3 extends over 14 amino acids. For the CDR3, the DNA is TGTGCCAGCAGCCTTAGCGGGGTTGGCGGGGAGCTGTTTTTT. Its protein product is CASSLSGVGGELFF.

J is TRBJ2-2 and V is TRBV28; D is unclear. This CDR3 contains 14 residues. Germline V gene lookup returns CDR1 MDHEN and CDR2 SYDVKM. Trimming stripped 7 bases from V and 7 bases from J, with 16 bases between. The CDR3 protein is CASIRVLKGGELFF. CDR3 DNA: TGTGCCAGCATCCGGGTCCTAAAGGGCGGGGAGCTGTTTTTT.

This clone occurred a few times. V gene TRBV29-1 combines with J gene TRBJ1-2, with 7 bases lining up with TRBD1. Germline CDR1 SQVTM, CDR2 ANQGSEA. Unmatched junction bases numbered 8, after V lost 4 bases and J lost 6 bases. The CDR3 runs 13 residues. The CDR3 nucleotides read TGCAGCGTTGTCCAGGGGGGATGGGATGGCTACACCTTC. This codes for CSVVQGGWDGYTF.

The rearrangement joins TRBV18 to TRBJ1-4; D possibly corresponds to TRBD1 (6 bases). V was trimmed by 2 bases and J by 7 bases, leaving 11 bases between them. Germline V gene sequence: CDR1 KGHSH, CDR2 LQKENI. The CDR3 contains 14 residues. DNA for the CDR3: TGTGCCAGCTCACCAGGAGGGGGTGGTGAAAAACTGTTTTTT. Translation gives CASSPGGGGEKLFF.

In nucleotides, the CDR3 is TGCGCCAGCAGCAAGACAGGGGGTACAACTAACTATGGCTACACCTTC. It translates to CASSKTGGTTNYGYTF. The rearrangement uses TRBV4-1 and TRBJ1-2; TRBD1 agrees at 9 bases. The CDR3 consists of 16 residues. Trimming took 5 bases from V and 0 from J; bases not matched to a gene: 7. CDR1 and CDR2 (germline): MGHRA, YSYEKL.

The V and J genes are TRBV6-5 and TRBJ2-7; a weak D match, TRBD1 (6 bases). Trimming shortened V by 6 bases and J by 5 bases, and 14 bases separated the two germline ends. Germline V lookup: CDR1 MNHEY, CDR2 SVGAGI. The CDR3 has 13 amino acids. The chain's CDR3 is CASRLRGGHEQYF. In nucleotides, the CDR3 is TGTGCCAGCAGACTCAGGGGTGGCCACGAGCAGTACTTC.

The V gene is TRBV18, the J gene TRBJ1-2; D gene unclear. The CDR3 runs 12 residues. Germline assignment: CDR1 KGHSH and CDR2 LQKENI. V dropped 2 bases and J dropped 3 bases, with 4 bases sitting between them. CDR3 DNA sequence: TGTGCCAGCTCACCATCTGACTATGGCTACACCTTC. Translating it yields CASSPSDYGYTF.

The chain combines TRBV5-1 with TRBJ2-3, with D possibly matching TRBD2 (5 bases). The CDR3 is 12 amino acids. Germline loops: CDR1 SGHRS, CDR2 YFSETQ. With 4 bases removed from V and 4 bases from J, the gap between germline ends came to 7 bases. The CDR3 sequence is CASSRESDTQYF. The DNA for the CDR3 is TGCGCCAGCAGCAGGGAGTCAGATACGCAGTATTTT.

This CDR3 is CASSQEVLNYGYTF. CDR3 DNA sequence: TGCGCCAGCAGCCAAGAAGTACTGAACTATGGCTACACCTTC. The V call is TRBV4-1, the J call TRBJ1-2; D uncertain. CDR1 is MGHRA and CDR2 is YSYEKL in the germline V gene. This CDR3 has 14 residues. Trimming took 0 bases from V and 2 from J, leaving 7 bases between them.

The V gene is TRBV4-1, the J gene TRBJ2-1; D not resolved. Germline V CDR1 and CDR2: MGHRA, YSYEKL. Trimming shortened V by 5 bases and J by 1 base, and 12 bases separated the two germline ends. This CDR3 contains 15 residues. The CDR3 nucleotides read TGCGCCAGCAGCATAGGACCGGTATCCTACAATGAGCAGTTCTTC. It yields the protein CASSIGPVSYNEQFF.

The CDR3 DNA reads TGTGCCAGCTCACCATGGAATCGACAGAACAATCAGCCCCAGCATTTT. This codes for CASSPWNRQNNQPQHF. The chain links TRBV18 to TRBJ1-5; maybe TRBD1 (5 bases). The CDR3 runs to 16 residues. Germline assignment: CDR1 KGHSH and CDR2 LQKENI. The germline V and J ends were trimmed by 2 bases and 3 bases, with 14 bases remaining between them.

The chain combines TRBV11-3 with TRBJ2-1; TRBD2 matches at 9 bases. V gave up 6 bases and J gave up 6 bases; unmatched junction bases: 6. Germline CDR1 SGHNT, CDR2 YENEEA. CDR3 size: 14 residues. CDR3 DNA sequence: TGTGCCAGCAGACGCGGGGGGGCCGCCAATGAGCAGTTCTTC. It yields the protein CASRRGGAANEQFF.

This rearrangement joins TRBV30 to TRBJ2-3, with TRBD2 matching 10 bases. V lost 2 bases and J lost 5; bases outside the gene matches: 10. Germline CDR1 is GTSNPN and CDR2 is SVGIG (reference sequence). This CDR3 contains 16 residues. The CDR3 DNA sequence: TGTGCCTGGAGTATCGGTAGCGGGAGGTCGGTAGATACGCAGTATTTT. Translating it yields CAWSIGSGRSVDTQYF.

The J gene is TRBJ1-6, the V gene TRBV19; perhaps TRBD1 as D (5 bases). V lost 5 bases to trimming and J lost 5 bases, with 13 bases between them. The CDR3 consists of 15 residues. The germline CDR1 and CDR2 sequences are LNHDA and SQIVND (reference sequence). In DNA, the CDR3 is TGTGCCAGTAGTCTTGCAGGGTTGAATAATTCACCCCTCCACTTT. It codes for CASSLAGLNNSPLHF.

J is TRBJ2-7 and V is TRBV4-2; D may correspond to TRBD1 or TRBD2 (6 bases each). In germline, CDR1 is LGHNA, CDR2 YNFKEQ. The length of the CDR3 is 15 residues. V gave up 1 base and J gave up 2 bases, with 12 bases separating them. The CDR3 DNA reads as TGTGCCAGCAGCCAAGGGACGGGGGCCACCTACGAGCAGTACTTC. Encoded protein: CASSQGTGATYEQYF.

V usage is TRBV5-4 and J usage is TRBJ1-2; TRBD1 matches 7 bases. J was trimmed by 3 bases and V by 3 bases; bases with no gene match: 8. This CDR3 contains 15 residues. CDR1 is SGHNT, CDR2 YYREEE, per germline (reference sequence). The CDR3 here is CASSSGRGSDYGYTF. The CDR3 nucleotides read TGTGCCAGCAGCTCCGGCAGGGGGTCAGACTATGGCTACACCTTC.

The J gene is TRBJ2-1, the V gene TRBV7-2, with D perhaps TRBD1 (6 bases). Germline CDR1 is SGHTA and CDR2 is FQGNSA. V lost 2 bases, J lost 2 bases, and 7 bases lay in between. The CDR3 consists of 14 residues. The chain's CDR3 is CASSLRGTYNEQFF. CDR3 sequence (DNA): TGTGCCAGCAGCTTAAGGGGGACCTACAATGAGCAGTTCTTC.

In this sample, this clone turned up a few times. The rearrangement links TRBV5-1 to TRBJ2-2; the D gene is possibly TRBD1 (5 bases). V gave up 0 bases and J gave up 3 bases, with 9 bases separating them. Germline CDR1 and CDR2: SGHRS and YFSETQ. This CDR3 contains 15 residues. CDR3 in amino acids: CASSLGQGYTGELFF. The CDR3 nucleotides read TGCGCCAGCAGCTTGGGGCAGGGTTACACCGGGGAGCTGTTTTTT.

The chain employs TRBV15 and TRBJ2-5; D possibly matches TRBD1 or TRBD2 (5 bases each). The germline gives CDR1 LNHNV, CDR2 YYDKDF (reference sequence). V lost 0 bases and J lost 5, with 28 bases in between. This CDR3 contains 20 residues. Here the CDR3 reads CATSRDSSGGGALAWETQYF. CDR3 coding DNA: TGTGCCACCAGCAGAGATTCGAGTGGAGGTGGGGCGCTTGCTTGGGAGACCCAGTACTTC.